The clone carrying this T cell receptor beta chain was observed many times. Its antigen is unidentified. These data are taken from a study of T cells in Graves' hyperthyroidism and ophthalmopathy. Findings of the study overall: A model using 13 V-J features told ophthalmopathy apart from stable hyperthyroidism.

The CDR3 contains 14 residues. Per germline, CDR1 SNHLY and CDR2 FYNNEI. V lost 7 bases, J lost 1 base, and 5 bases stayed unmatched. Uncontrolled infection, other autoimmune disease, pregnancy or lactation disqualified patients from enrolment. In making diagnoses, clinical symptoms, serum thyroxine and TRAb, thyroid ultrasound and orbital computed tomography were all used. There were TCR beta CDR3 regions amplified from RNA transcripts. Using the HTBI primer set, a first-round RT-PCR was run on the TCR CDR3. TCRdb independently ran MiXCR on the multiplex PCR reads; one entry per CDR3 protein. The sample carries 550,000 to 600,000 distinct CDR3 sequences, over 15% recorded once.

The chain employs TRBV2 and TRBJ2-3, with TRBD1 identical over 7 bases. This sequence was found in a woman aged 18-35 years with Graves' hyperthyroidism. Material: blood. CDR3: CASMVTGGTDTQYF. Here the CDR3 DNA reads TGTGCCAGCATGGTAACAGGGGGCACAGATACGCAGTATTTT.